These 27 T cell receptor beta chains share one sample of origin, sequenced in a study of blood T cell repertoires in COVID-19. Repertoires were generated with immunoSEQ multiplex PCR, while TCRdb's copy carries only in-frame clones and drops some. The sample contains some 300,000 clones, roughly 86% of which appear only once. The sample comprised PBMCs or T cells enriched from blood (not recorded which). Source of these receptors: a woman between 45 and 65 years old who had been exposed to COVID-19.

The chain joins TRBV28 to TRBJ1-1; no definite D call. The CDR3 runs 11 residues. The germline V gene has CDR1 MDHEN and CDR2 SYDVKM. Trimming stripped 6 bases from V and 8 bases from J, with 10 bases between. CDR3 sequence reads: CASSPKAEAFF. CDR3 in DNA: TGTGCCAGCAGCCCCAAAGCGGAAGCTTTCTTT.

Details on this clone: One end of the junction does not line up with germline, which may come from a read error. The CDR3 nucleotides are TGTGCCAGTTCCCACCGGGACAGCTATGGCTACACTTTC. The encoded protein is CASSHRDSYGYTF. V gene TRBV19 combines with J gene TRBJ1-2; TRBD1 agrees at 7 bases. The germline V gene has CDR1 LNHDA and CDR2 SQIVND (reference sequence). This CDR3 comprises 13 residues.

The chain carries TRBV5-6 and TRBJ2-7; no definite D call. In germline, CDR1 is SGHDT, CDR2 YYEEEE. Trimming left V 4 bases short and J 4 bases short, with 9 bases between. The CDR3 sequence is 12 residues long. This chain's CDR3 is CASSLTDYEQYF. The CDR3, as DNA: TGTGCCAGCAGCCTAACAGATTACGAGCAGTACTTC.

The V and J genes are TRBV10-3 and TRBJ1-1; 7 bases are a match to TRBD1. J was trimmed by 1 base and V by 10 bases; bases with no gene match: 12. The CDR3 has 15 residues. CDR1 ENHRY and CDR2 SYGVKD come from the germline V gene. The CDR3 reads CATGDPQGTNTEAFF. The CDR3 DNA reads TGTGCCACCGGAGACCCACAGGGGACGAACACTGAAGCTTTCTTT.

J is TRBJ2-7 and V is TRBV4-1, with a weak D call TRBD2 (5 bases). The V end was cut by 5 bases, the J end by 7 bases, with 18 bases between. Germline V gives CDR1 MGHRA, CDR2 YSYEKL. The length of the CDR3 is 14 residues. In DNA, the CDR3 is TGCGCCAGCAGCAAATCCGGGGTGACTGAAGAGCAGTACTTC. It specifies CASSKSGVTEEQYF.

Only one count was recorded for this clone. This chain joins TRBV5-1 and TRBJ2-3; TRBD2 matches at 10 bases. CDR1 and CDR2 from the germline V gene are SGHRS and YFSETQ. The CDR3 contains 16 residues. Losses at the gene ends were 2 bases for V and 4 bases for J; bases not matched to a gene: 7. The CDR3, as DNA: TGCGCCAGCAGCTTTGAAGGGAGCGGGGGGGCAGATACGCAGTATTTT. Its protein product is CASSFEGSGGADTQYF.

The V call is TRBV6-4, the J call TRBJ2-3; a possible D gene is TRBD1 (5 bases). CDR1 MRHNA and CDR2 SNTAGT come from the germline V gene. The CDR3 loop spans 13 amino acids. V lost 3 bases to trimming and J lost 6 bases, with 10 bases between them. CDR3 sequence reads: CASSEGPVDTQYF. The CDR3 coding sequence is TGTGCCAGCAGTGAGGGGCCCGTGGATACGCAGTATTTT.

The rearrangement joins TRBV3-1 (or the pseudogene TRBV3-2) to TRBJ1-6; tentative D call: TRBD1 (5 bases). V was cut by 4 bases and J by 10 bases, with 14 bases left in between. This CDR3 is 14 amino acids long. Looked up from germline, CDR1 is LGHDT and CDR2 is YNNKEL (reference sequence). The CDR3 is CASSPGGGGSPLHF. In DNA, the CDR3 is TGTGCCAGCAGCCCGGGGGGAGGTGGATCACCCCTCCACTTT.

The chain recombines TRBV5-1 with TRBJ2-7; tentatively, D is TRBD2 (5 bases). The CDR3 is 14 amino acids. Trimming took off 5 bases at V and 0 bases at J, with 12 bases between the two ends. Looked up from germline, CDR1 is SGHRS and CDR2 is YFSETQ. DNA for the CDR3: TGCGCCAGCAGGAGGACTGAAAGCTCCTACGAGCAGTACTTC. Translated: CASRRTESSYEQYF.

This clone was observed a single time. This chain joins TRBV11-2 and TRBJ2-5; 8 nucleotides line up with TRBD2. With 5 bases clipped from V and 1 base from J, the junction kept 3 bases outside the gene matches. This CDR3 is built from 14 residues. Germline CDR1 SGHAT, CDR2 FQNNGV. CDR3 coding DNA: TGTGCCAGCAGCCGGACTAGCAGCCAAGAGACCCAGTACTTC. As protein: CASSRTSSQETQYF.

The chain employs TRBV7-9 and TRBJ2-7, with TRBD1 matching 10 bases. With V trimmed by 0 bases and J by 4 bases, 3 bases remained unmatched. Germline-derived CDR1 and CDR2 are SEHNR and FQNEAQ (reference sequence). The CDR3 contains 15 residues. The DNA for the CDR3 is TGTGCCAGCAGCTTAGCATCGGGACAGGGGTACGAGCAGTACTTC. It is translated as CASSLASGQGYEQYF.

This rearrangement joins TRBV5-5 to TRBJ1-1, with 7 bases lining up with TRBD1. J lost 8 bases, V lost 1 base, and 5 bases had no gene match. Germline V lookup: CDR1 SGHKS, CDR2 YYEKEE (reference sequence). The CDR3 is 13 amino acids. The chain's CDR3 is CASSLWDRLEAFF. The CDR3 DNA reads TGTGCCAGCAGCTTGTGGGACAGACTCGAAGCTTTCTTT.

V and J are TRBV7-2 and TRBJ2-5; 7 bases match TRBD1. Germline V gene sequence: CDR1 SGHTA, CDR2 FQGNSA. The CDR3 covers 14 residues. The V segment lost 5 bases and the J segment 4 bases; nucleotides outside the gene matches: 7. The chain's CDR3 is CASSASRGRETQYF. The CDR3 DNA follows: TGTGCCAGCAGCGCCAGCAGGGGGAGAGAGACCCAGTACTTC.

This chain links TRBV6-1 with TRBJ1-4; tentatively, D is TRBD1 (6 bases). The germline V gene has CDR1 MNHNS and CDR2 SASEGT. This CDR3 region has 20 residues. Trimming removed 3 bases at V and 0 bases at J, with 23 bases between. The CDR3 protein is CASSDVSPGHRAATNEKLFF. The CDR3 DNA is TGTGCCAGCAGTGACGTATCTCCGGGACATCGGGCTGCAACTAATGAAAAACTGTTTTTT.

This chain joins TRBV2 and TRBJ1-6; D remains unclear. CDR1 and CDR2 (germline): SNHLY, FYNNEI. The CDR3 length is 15 residues. V dropped 4 bases and J dropped 5 bases, with 12 bases sitting between them. The CDR3: CASSAAGADNSPLHF. The CDR3 DNA follows: TGTGCCAGCAGTGCGGCGGGAGCTGATAATTCACCCCTCCACTTT.

The chain joins TRBV19 to TRBJ1-2, with D possibly being TRBD1 (6 bases). Germline V lookup: CDR1 LNHDA, CDR2 SQIVND (reference sequence). V lost 10 bases and J lost 4, with 16 bases in between. This CDR3 has 13 amino acids. This CDR3 is CAIRDTGAYGYTF. In DNA, the CDR3 is TGTGCCATTCGGGACACCGGGGCCTATGGCTACACCTTC.

This chain connects TRBV19 to TRBJ2-7, with D possibly being TRBD1 (6 bases). CDR3 length equals 13 residues. Deletions cut 4 bases from V and 4 bases from J, with 11 bases between. In germline, CDR1 is LNHDA, CDR2 SQIVND (reference sequence). The CDR3 sequence is CASSTSTGYEQYF. In nucleotides, the CDR3 is TGTGCCAGTAGTACCTCTACAGGGTACGAGCAGTACTTC.

This clone has more than one count but fewer than ten. The V gene is TRBV25-1, the J gene TRBJ1-6; 9 nucleotides match TRBD1. J gave up 10 bases and V 4 bases, and 8 bases lay outside the gene matches. The CDR3 is made up of 15 amino acids. CDR1 is MGHDK, CDR2 SYGVNS, per germline. As DNA, the CDR3 is TGTGCCAGCAGTGCGGGACAGGGAAGGTGGTCACCCCTCCACTTT. Protein sequence: CASSAGQGRWSPLHF. Looking up the rest from reference TRBV25-1 and TRBJ1-6 gives the full variable domain: EADIYQTPRYLVIGTGKKITLECSQTMGHDKMYWYQQDPGMELHLIHYSYGVNSTEKGDLSSESTVSRIRTEHFPLTLESARPSHTSQYLCASSAGQGRWSPLHFGNGTRLTVT.

The chain has TRBV15 and TRBJ1-4; no definite D call. Looked up from germline, CDR1 is LNHNV and CDR2 is YYDKDF (reference sequence). V was clipped by 0 bases and J by 4 bases, with 9 bases between them. The CDR3 has 15 amino acids. The CDR3 sequence is CATSRDGRINEKLFF. The CDR3 region has the DNA TGTGCCACCAGCAGAGATGGCAGGATTAATGAAAAACTGTTTTTT.

V gene TRBV7-2 combines with J gene TRBJ2-1; 15 nucleotides line up with TRBD2. The germline gives CDR1 SGHTA, CDR2 FQGNSA. V shed 4 bases, J shed 4 bases, and the junction held 5 bases outside the gene matches. The CDR3 is 17 amino acids. This CDR3 is CASSYTGLAGGYNEQFF. For the CDR3, the DNA is TGTGCCAGCAGCTACACAGGACTAGCGGGGGGGTACAATGAGCAGTTCTTC.

This chain joins TRBV6-1 and TRBJ2-3; a weak D match, TRBD2 (6 bases). The CDR3 has 15 residues. The germline V gene encodes CDR1 MNHNS and CDR2 SASEGT. V was shortened by 4 bases and J by 0 bases, with 11 bases between the two germline ends. The CDR3 DNA is TGTGCCAGCAGTGCGACTAGACAAAGCACAGATACGCAGTATTTT. It is translated as CASSATRQSTDTQYF.

This clone was counted a few times. The chain combines TRBV15 with TRBJ2-1; 12 nucleotides agree with TRBD2. This CDR3 contains 16 residues. Germline CDR1 is LNHNV and CDR2 is YYDKDF (reference sequence). Unmatched junction bases numbered 7, after V lost 3 bases and J lost 7 bases. The CDR3 loop is CATSRKLAGGGNEQFF. In DNA form, the CDR3 reads TGTGCCACCAGCAGGAAACTAGCGGGGGGTGGGAATGAGCAGTTCTTC. The whole variable domain, remainder taken from reference TRBV15 and TRBJ2-1, is DAMVIQNPRYQVTQFGKPVTLSCSQTLNHNVMYWYQQKSSQAPKLLFHYYDKDFNNEADTPDNFQSRRPNTSFCFLDIRSPGLGDTAMYLCATSRKLAGGGNEQFFGPGTRLTVL.

This clone was detected only once. This chain links TRBV20-1 with TRBJ1-4; no clear D gene. V gave up 4 bases and J gave up 10 bases, with 10 bases separating them. Germline values: CDR1 DFQATT, CDR2 SNEGSKA (reference sequence). The CDR3 has 11 residues. CDR3 loop: CSATSNPKLFF. CDR3 coding DNA: TGCAGTGCTACATCTAACCCAAAACTGTTTTTT.

V and J are TRBV28 and TRBJ1-4; 9 bases map to TRBD1. This CDR3 comprises 16 residues. CDR1 is MDHEN, CDR2 SYDVKM, per germline. Germline trimming cut 2 bases from V and 10 bases from J; bases unmatched to any gene: 11. The CDR3 DNA is TGTGCCAGCAGTTTACCAACCGGGACAGGGTTTGCAAAACTGTTTTTT. It encodes CASSLPTGTGFAKLFF.

This chain links TRBV29-1 with TRBJ1-2, with 11 bases aligning to TRBD1. The ends lost 6 bases at V and 8 bases at J; junction bases unmatched: 8. CDR3 length: 13 amino acids. Germline V lookup: CDR1 SQVTM, CDR2 ANQGSEA. CDR3 sequence reads: CSVLGQGALGYTF. The DNA of the CDR3 is TGCAGCGTCCTTGGACAGGGGGCTTTGGGCTACACCTTC.

The chain carries TRBV4-1 and TRBJ2-7; tentative D call: TRBD1 (6 bases). This CDR3 is built from 15 residues. Germline loops: CDR1 MGHRA, CDR2 YSYEKL. V was pared by 1 base and J by 4 bases, with 14 bases between. The CDR3 coding sequence is TGCGCCAGCAGCCAAGTGCCAGGGGCCCCTTACGAGCAGTACTTC. Translating gives CASSQVPGAPYEQYF.

The gene calls are TRBV29-1 and TRBJ1-4; maybe TRBD1 (6 bases). The ends were cut back, 6 bases at V and 2 bases at J, with 13 bases in the middle. The CDR3 has 14 residues. CDR1 is SQVTM and CDR2 is ANQGSEA in the germline V gene. The CDR3 bases are TGCAGCGTCCAGGGGTGGGGGACTAATGAAAAACTGTTTTTT. Protein: CSVQGWGTNEKLFF.